Presented here are 7 T cell receptor beta chains from one specimen sequenced in a study of Ad26.COV2.S vaccination and SARS-CoV-2 variants. Clones were sequenced by immunoSEQ multiplex PCR, and TCRdb holds only the in-frame ones, with some missing. The sample yields hundreds of thousands of clones, about 90% seen once. The sample was peripheral blood, taken after recovery from COVID-19. Source of these receptors: a human donor who had recovered from COVID-19.

The genes are TRBV15 and TRBJ1-3; TRBD1 aligns across 10 bases. Germline V gene sequence: CDR1 LNHNV, CDR2 YYDKDF (reference sequence). V gave up 9 bases and J gave up 4 bases; unmatched junction bases: 24. CDR3 size: 20 residues. CDR3 sequence (DNA): TGTGCCACGGCTTCGACCGGGACAGGGGCTAATTGGAGAAGGGGAAACACCATATATTTT. Protein product: CATASTGTGANWRRGNTIYF.

The chain recombines TRBV12-3 or TRBV12-4 with TRBJ1-5; D remains unclear. Between the trimmed V and J ends, which lost 5 bases and 3 bases, there was a span of 5 bases. The CDR3 runs to 12 residues. The CDR3 nucleotides read TGTGCCAGCAGTCAGAACAATCAGCCCCAGCATTTT. This gives the protein CASSQNNQPQHF.

The rearrangement uses TRBV7-9 and TRBJ1-1, with D possibly TRBD1 on 5 matching bases. Per the germline V gene, CDR1 is SEHNR and CDR2 is FQNEAQ (reference sequence). V lost 1 base, J lost 0 bases, and 12 bases lay in between. The CDR3 is 16 amino acids. This CDR3 is CASSLGAGSLNTEAFF. CDR3 DNA sequence: TGTGCCAGCAGCTTAGGGGCAGGGTCACTGAACACTGAAGCTTTCTTT.

The chain has TRBV27 and TRBJ2-1; TRBD1 is a possible D gene (5 bases). Germline V gene lookup returns CDR1 MNHEY and CDR2 SMNVEV (reference sequence). The CDR3 has 13 amino acids. Trimming pared 6 bases from V and 4 bases from J, leaving 10 bases between. The DNA for the CDR3 is TGTGCCAGCAGCCTTAACAGGTACAATGAGCAGTTCTTC. It specifies CASSLNRYNEQFF.

The genes are TRBV27 and TRBJ1-1; D remains ambiguous. There are 14 residues in the CDR3. Trimming shortened V by 8 bases and J by 2 bases, and 15 bases separated the two germline ends. Germline loops: CDR1 MNHEY, CDR2 SMNVEV (reference sequence). The CDR3 loop is CASGRRASNTEAFF. DNA of the CDR3: TGTGCCAGCGGTAGACGGGCGTCAAACACTGAAGCTTTCTTT.

The rearrangement joins TRBV6-2 or TRBV6-3 to TRBJ2-7, with D tentatively TRBD1 (6 bases). Looked up from germline, CDR1 is MNHEY and CDR2 is SVGEGT. The V gene lost 2 bases and the J gene lost 3 bases, with 11 bases spanning the gap. The CDR3 extends over 14 amino acids. Here the CDR3 reads CASSYGRRGYEQYF. DNA for the CDR3: TGTGCCAGCAGTTACGGCCGCAGGGGCTACGAGCAGTACTTC.

The gene calls are TRBV7-9 and TRBJ1-5; TRBD1 matches at 8 bases. Germline V gene sequence: CDR1 SEHNR, CDR2 FQNEAQ (reference sequence). This CDR3 has 15 residues. The junction had 8 bases not matched to a gene; V was cut back by 5 bases and J by 5 bases. The DNA for the CDR3 is TGTGCCAGCAGCCCCACAGGGGGGACGGATCAGCCCCAGCATTTT. It encodes CASSPTGGTDQPQHF.